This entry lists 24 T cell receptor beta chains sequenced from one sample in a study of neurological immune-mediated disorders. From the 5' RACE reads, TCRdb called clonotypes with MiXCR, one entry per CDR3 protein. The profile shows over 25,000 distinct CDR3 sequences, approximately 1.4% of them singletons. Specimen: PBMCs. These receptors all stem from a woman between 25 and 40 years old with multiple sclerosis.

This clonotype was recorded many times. The CDR3 sequence: CASSPDRGRNEQYF. Here the CDR3 DNA reads TGTGCCAGCAGTCCGGACAGGGGACGGAACGAGCAGTACTTC. The V call is TRBV12-3 or TRBV12-4, the J call TRBJ2-7; 9 bases fit TRBD1. This CDR3 region has 14 residues. With 5 bases clipped from V and 5 bases from J, the junction kept 7 bases outside the gene matches.

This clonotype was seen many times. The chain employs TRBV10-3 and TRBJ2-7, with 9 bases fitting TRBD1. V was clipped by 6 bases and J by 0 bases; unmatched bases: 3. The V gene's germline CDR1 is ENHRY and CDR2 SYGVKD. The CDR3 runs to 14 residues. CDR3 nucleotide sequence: TGTGCCATCAGGCCGGGACAGGGCTCCTACGAGCAGTACTTC. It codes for CAIRPGQGSYEQYF.

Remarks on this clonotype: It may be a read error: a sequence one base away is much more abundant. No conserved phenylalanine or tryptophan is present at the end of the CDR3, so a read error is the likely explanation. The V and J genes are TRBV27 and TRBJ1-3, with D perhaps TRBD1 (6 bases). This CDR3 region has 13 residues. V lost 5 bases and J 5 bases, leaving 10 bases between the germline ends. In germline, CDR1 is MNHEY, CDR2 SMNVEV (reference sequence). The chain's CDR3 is CASSPWGRNTIYC. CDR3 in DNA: TGTGCCAGCAGTCCCTGGGGGCGAAACACCATATATTGT.

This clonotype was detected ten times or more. Written as DNA, the CDR3 is TGTGCCAGCAAGATGACGGAGAGCGTGAGGGACACTGAAGCTTTCTTT. Amino acid sequence: CASKMTESVRDTEAFF. J is TRBJ1-1 and V is TRBV12-3 or TRBV12-4; D gene uncertain. V was clipped by 7 bases and J by 3 bases, with 21 bases between them. The CDR3 extends over 16 amino acids.

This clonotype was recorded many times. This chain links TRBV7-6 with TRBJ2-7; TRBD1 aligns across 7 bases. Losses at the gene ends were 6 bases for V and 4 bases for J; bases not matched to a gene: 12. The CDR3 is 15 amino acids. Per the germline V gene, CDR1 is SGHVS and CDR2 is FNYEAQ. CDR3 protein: CASSSNRGLAYEQYF. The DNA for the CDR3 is TGTGCCAGCAGTTCCAACAGGGGCCTCGCGTACGAGCAGTACTTC.

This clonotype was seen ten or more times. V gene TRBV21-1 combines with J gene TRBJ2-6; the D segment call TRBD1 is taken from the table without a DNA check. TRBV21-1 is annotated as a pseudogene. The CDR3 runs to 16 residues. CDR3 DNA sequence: TGTGCCAGCAGCCACCGGGACAGCTCGGGGGCCAACGTCCTGACTTTC. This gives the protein CASSHRDSSGANVLTF.

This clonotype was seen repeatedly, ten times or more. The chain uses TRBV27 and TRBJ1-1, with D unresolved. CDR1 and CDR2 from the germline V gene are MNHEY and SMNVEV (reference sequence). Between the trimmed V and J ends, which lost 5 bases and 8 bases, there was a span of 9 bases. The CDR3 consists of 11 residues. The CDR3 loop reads CASSRAGEAFF. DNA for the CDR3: TGTGCCAGCAGTCGGGCTGGAGAAGCTTTCTTT.

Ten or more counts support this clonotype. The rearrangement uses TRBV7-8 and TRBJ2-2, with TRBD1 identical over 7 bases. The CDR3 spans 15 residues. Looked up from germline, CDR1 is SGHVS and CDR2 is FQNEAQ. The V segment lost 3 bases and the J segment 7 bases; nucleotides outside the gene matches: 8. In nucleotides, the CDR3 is TGTGCCAGCAGCTTGTCAGGGGGTCTCGTCGGGGAGCTGTTTTTT. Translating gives CASSLSGGLVGELFF. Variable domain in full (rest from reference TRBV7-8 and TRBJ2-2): GAGVSQSPRYKVAKRGQDVALRCDPISGHVSLFWYQQALGQGPEFLTYFQNEAQLDKSGLPSDRFFAERPEGSVSTLKIQRTQQEDSAVYLCASSLSGGLVGELFFGEGSRLTVL.

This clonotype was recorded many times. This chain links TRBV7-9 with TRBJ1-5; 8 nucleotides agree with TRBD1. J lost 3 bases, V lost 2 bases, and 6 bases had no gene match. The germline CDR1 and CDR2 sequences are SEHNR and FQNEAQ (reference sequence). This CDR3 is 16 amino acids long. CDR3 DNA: TGTGCCAGCAGCTTATTCGACAGGGGAAACAATCAGCCCCAGCATTTT. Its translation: CASSLFDRGNNQPQHF.

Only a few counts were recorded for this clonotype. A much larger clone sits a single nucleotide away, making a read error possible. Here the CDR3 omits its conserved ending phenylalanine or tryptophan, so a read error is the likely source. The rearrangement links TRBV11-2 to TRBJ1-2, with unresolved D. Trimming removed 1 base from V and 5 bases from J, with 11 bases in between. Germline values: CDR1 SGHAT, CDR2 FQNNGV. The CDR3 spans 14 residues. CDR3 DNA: TGTGCCAGCAGCTTAGCCGTCGGGTCGTATGGCTACACCTGC. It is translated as CASSLAVGSYGYTC.

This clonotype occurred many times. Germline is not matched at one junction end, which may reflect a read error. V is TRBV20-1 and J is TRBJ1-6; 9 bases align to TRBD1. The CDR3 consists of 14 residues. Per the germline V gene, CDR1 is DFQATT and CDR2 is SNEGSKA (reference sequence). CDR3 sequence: CSATNRGLNSPLHF. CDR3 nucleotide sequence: TGCAGTGCTACAAACAGGGGGCTTAATTCACCCCTACACTTT.

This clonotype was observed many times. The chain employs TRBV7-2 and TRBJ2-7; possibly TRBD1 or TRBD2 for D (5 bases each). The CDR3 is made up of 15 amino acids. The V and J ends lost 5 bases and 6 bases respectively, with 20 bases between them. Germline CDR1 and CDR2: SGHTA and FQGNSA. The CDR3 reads CASSPTGTQGAEQYF. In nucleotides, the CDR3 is TGTGCCAGCAGCCCGACCGGGACCCAAGGGGCCGAGCAGTACTTC.

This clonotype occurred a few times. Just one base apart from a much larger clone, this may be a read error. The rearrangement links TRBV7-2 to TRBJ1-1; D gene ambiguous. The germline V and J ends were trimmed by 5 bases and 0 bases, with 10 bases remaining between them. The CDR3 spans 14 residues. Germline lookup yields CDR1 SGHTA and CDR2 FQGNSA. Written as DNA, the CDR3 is TGTGCCAGCAGCAACACCACCGTGAACACTGAAGCTTTCTTT. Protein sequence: CASSNTTVNTEAFF.

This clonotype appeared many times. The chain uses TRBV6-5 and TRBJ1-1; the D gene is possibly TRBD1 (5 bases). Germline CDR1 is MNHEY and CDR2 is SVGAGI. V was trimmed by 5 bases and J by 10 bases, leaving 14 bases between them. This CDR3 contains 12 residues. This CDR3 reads CASSTRDLPAFF. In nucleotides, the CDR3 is TGTGCCAGCAGTACCCGGGACCTACCAGCTTTCTTT.

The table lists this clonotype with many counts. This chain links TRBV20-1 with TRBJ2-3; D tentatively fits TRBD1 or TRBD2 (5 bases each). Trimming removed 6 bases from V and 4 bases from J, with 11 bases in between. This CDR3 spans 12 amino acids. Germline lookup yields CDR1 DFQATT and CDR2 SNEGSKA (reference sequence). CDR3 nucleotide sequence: TGCAGTGCACCGCAGGGAGCAGATACGCAGTATTTT. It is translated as CSAPQGADTQYF.

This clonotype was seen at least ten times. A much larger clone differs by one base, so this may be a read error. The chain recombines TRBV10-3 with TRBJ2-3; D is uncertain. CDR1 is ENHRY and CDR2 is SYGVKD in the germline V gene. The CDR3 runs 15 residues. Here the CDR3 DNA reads TGTGCCATCAGTGGGTCCAAGCGTAGCACAGCTACGCAGTATTTT. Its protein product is CAISGSKRSTATQYF.

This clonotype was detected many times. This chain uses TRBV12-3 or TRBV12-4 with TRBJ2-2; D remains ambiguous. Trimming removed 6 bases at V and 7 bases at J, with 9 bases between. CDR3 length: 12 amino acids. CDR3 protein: CASRARSGELFF. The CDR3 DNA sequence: TGTGCCAGCAGAGCTAGGAGCGGGGAGCTGTTTTTT.

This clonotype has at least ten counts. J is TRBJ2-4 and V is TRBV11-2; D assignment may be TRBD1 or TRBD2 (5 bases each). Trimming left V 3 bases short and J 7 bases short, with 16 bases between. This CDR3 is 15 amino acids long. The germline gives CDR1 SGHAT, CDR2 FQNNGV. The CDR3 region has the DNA TGTGCCAGCAGCTTGGGGACCGGGTCGTTGAACATTCAGTACTTC. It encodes CASSLGTGSLNIQYF.

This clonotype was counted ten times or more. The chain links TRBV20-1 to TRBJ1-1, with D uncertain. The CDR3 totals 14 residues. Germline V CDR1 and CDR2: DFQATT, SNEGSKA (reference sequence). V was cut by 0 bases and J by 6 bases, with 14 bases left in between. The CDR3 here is CSARDLVGSPEAFF. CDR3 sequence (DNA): TGCAGTGCTAGAGATCTCGTAGGTTCCCCTGAAGCTTTCTTT.

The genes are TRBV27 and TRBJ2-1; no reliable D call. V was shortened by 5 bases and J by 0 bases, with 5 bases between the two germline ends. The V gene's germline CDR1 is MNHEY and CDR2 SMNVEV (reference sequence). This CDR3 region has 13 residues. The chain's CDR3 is CASSINSYNEQFF. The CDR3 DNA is TGTGCCAGCAGTATAAACTCCTACAATGAGCAGTTCTTC.

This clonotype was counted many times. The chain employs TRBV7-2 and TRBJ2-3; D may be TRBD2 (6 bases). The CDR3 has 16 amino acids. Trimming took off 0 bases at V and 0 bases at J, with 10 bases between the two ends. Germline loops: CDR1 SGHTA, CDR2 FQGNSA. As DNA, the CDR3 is TGTGCCAGCAGCTTAGCTGGCGGGGCTAGCACAGATACGCAGTATTTT. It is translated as CASSLAGGASTDTQYF.

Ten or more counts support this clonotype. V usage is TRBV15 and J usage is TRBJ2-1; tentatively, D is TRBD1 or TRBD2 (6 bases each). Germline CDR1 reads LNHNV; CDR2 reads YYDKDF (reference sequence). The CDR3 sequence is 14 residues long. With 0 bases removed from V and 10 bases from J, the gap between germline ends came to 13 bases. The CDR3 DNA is TGTGCCACCAGCAGAGATCTCGGGGGCCCGGAGCAGTTCTTC. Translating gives CATSRDLGGPEQFF. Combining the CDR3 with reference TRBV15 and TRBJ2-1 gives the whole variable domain DAMVIQNPRYQVTQFGKPVTLSCSQTLNHNVMYWYQQKSSQAPKLLFHYYDKDFNNEADTPDNFQSRRPNTSFCFLDIRSPGLGDTAMYLCATSRDLGGPEQFFGPGTRLTVL.

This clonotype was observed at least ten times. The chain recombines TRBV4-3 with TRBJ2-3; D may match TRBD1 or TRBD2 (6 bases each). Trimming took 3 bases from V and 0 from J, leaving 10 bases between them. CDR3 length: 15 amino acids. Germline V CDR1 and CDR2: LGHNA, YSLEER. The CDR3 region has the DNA TGCGCCAGCAGCCAGGGGGGCCTGAGCACAGATACGCAGTATTTT. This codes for CASSQGGLSTDTQYF.

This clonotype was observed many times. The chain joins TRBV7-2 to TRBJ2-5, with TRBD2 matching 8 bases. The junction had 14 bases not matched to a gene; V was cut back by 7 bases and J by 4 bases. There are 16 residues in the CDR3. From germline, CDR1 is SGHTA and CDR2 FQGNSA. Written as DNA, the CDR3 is TGTGCCAGCACCCTAGGCGGGCGGGGGGCGCGAGAGACCCAGTACTTC. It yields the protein CASTLGGRGARETQYF.